The 13 T cell receptor beta chains given below trace back to one sample, sequenced in a study of molecular identifiers for immune sequencing clone quantification (dated by TCRdb to 2016 to 2019). Library creation used PCR. Sequencing was carried out with a NextSeq 500. TCRdb cleaned the public reads at Q25 with fastp, built clones with MiXCR and kept in-frame beta chains. Entries are consolidated by CDR3 protein sequence, retaining the most common genes and DNA. The sample contains 75,000 to 95,000 distinct CDR3 sequences, approximately 23% of them found a single time. Together, the top ten hold roughly 0.8% of the sample. The sequenced sample was naive CD8+ T cells from blood, with Jurkat cell RNA spiked in. The cell subset or site label here, explained by the study, means: FACS-sorted CD8+CD4-CCR7+CD45RA+ naive T cells. Receptor source: a human donor in good health. Some libraries in this study had Jurkat cell RNA spiked in.

This clonotype showed up just a few times. The gene calls are TRBV4-1 and TRBJ2-3; 9 bases fit TRBD2. V lost 0 bases and J lost 3; bases outside the gene matches: 1. The CDR3 loop spans 15 amino acids. Germline V gene data show CDR1 as MGHRA and CDR2 as YSYEKL. This CDR3 reads CASSQDGLATDTQYF. The CDR3 bases are TGCGCCAGCAGCCAAGATGGACTAGCGACAGATACGCAGTATTTT.

The rearrangement links TRBV27 to TRBJ2-3; D is perhaps TRBD2 (6 bases). Trimming took off 7 bases at V and 4 bases at J, with 21 bases between the two ends. From germline, CDR1 is MNHEY and CDR2 SMNVEV (reference sequence). The CDR3 is 16 residues long. The CDR3 loop is CASNNTQRRGADTQYF. For the CDR3, the DNA is TGTGCCAGCAACAATACCCAGCGGAGGGGCGCAGATACGCAGTATTTT.

Notes on this clonotype: The CDR3 ends on some other residue instead of the conserved phenylalanine or tryptophan, so this is likely a read error. The V and J genes are TRBV9 and TRBJ2-1; maybe TRBD1 (6 bases). Looked up from germline, CDR1 is SGDLS and CDR2 is YYNGEE. The CDR3 sequence is 15 residues long. The V and J ends lost 0 bases and 5 bases respectively, with 12 bases between them. CDR3 DNA sequence: TGTGCCAGCAGCGTAGGTGGGGGCATGAACAATGAGCAGTTCCTC. This sequence encodes CASSVGGGMNNEQFL.

Note on this clonotype: With a much larger clone just one base away, this may be a read error. V usage is TRBV30 and J usage is TRBJ2-2; 8 bases agree with TRBD2. The CDR3 is made up of 14 amino acids. CDR1 and CDR2 (germline): GTSNPN, SVGIG (reference sequence). Unmatched junction bases numbered 6, after V lost 5 bases and J lost 4 bases. CDR3: CAWEAGVSTGELFF. Written as DNA, the CDR3 is TGTGCCTGGGAAGCGGGAGTGAGCACCGGGGAGCTGTTTTTT.

The chain carries TRBV24-1 and TRBJ2-5; D gene unclear. The CDR3 is made up of 19 amino acids. V was shortened by 2 bases and J by 0 bases, with 21 bases between the two germline ends. Germline CDR1 and CDR2: KGHDR and SFDVKD. The CDR3 coding sequence is TGTGCCACCAGTGATTCAAGGGATCCTGGCGAACCCGACCAAGAGACCCAGTACTTC. This encodes CATSDSRDPGEPDQETQYF.

V and J are TRBV7-9 and TRBJ1-1, with D maybe TRBD1 (5 bases). Trimming shortened V by 7 bases and J by 4 bases, and 34 bases separated the two germline ends. CDR3 length: 20 residues. CDR1 is SEHNR, CDR2 FQNEAQ, per germline (reference sequence). The chain's CDR3 is CASNLYTQAGMFFAGTEAFF. The CDR3 region has the DNA TGTGCCAGCAACCTCTACACCCAGGCAGGGATGTTCTTTGCTGGCACTGAAGCTTTCTTT.

This clonotype has a single count. It may be a read error: a sequence one base away is much more abundant. The chain uses TRBV29-1 and TRBJ2-2; 7 nucleotides match TRBD2. CDR3 size: 14 residues. Germline CDR1 is SQVTM and CDR2 is ANQGSEA. For the CDR3, the DNA is TGCCGCGTGGGGGGGGAGGGGAACACCGGGGAGCTGTTTTTT. This translates into CRVGGEGNTGELFF.

This clonotype has at least ten counts. The CDR3 sequence: CASSLAQGARGEQYF. DNA of the CDR3: TGTGCCAGCAGCTTAGCGCAGGGGGCGAGAGGGGAGCAGTACTTC. The chain is built from TRBV7-9 and TRBJ2-7; 8 positions match TRBD1. Per germline, CDR1 SEHNR and CDR2 FQNEAQ (reference sequence). The CDR3 is 15 amino acids. Trimming took 0 bases from V and 7 from J; bases not matched to a gene: 8.

CDR3 loop: CASSEEITGDDEQFF. The DNA for the CDR3 is TGTGCCAGCAGTGAGGAAATTACCGGGGACGATGAGCAGTTCTTC. The chain is built from TRBV6-1 and TRBJ2-1; TRBD1 or TRBD2 may be the D gene (5 bases each). The CDR3 consists of 15 residues. Germline CDR1 reads MNHNS; CDR2 reads SASEGT. V lost 3 bases, J lost 8 bases, and 17 bases lay in between.

This clonotype was recorded many times. The V gene is TRBV6-6, the J gene TRBJ2-7; D possibly matches TRBD1 or TRBD2 (6 bases each). The CDR3 totals 15 residues. Germline V gene data show CDR1 as MNHNY and CDR2 as SVGAGI (reference sequence). Trimming took 5 bases from V and 2 from J, leaving 16 bases between them. The CDR3 coding sequence is TGTGCCAGCAGTGACGGGGAAGGGGGGACCTACGAGCAGTACTTC. This codes for CASSDGEGGTYEQYF.

The sample holds many counts of this clonotype. The rearrangement uses TRBV7-8 and TRBJ2-1, with D unclear. The CDR3 length is 14 residues. The V end lost 4 bases, the J end lost 7 bases, and 14 bases lay between the germline ends. CDR1 and CDR2 from the germline V gene are SGHVS and FQNEAQ. The CDR3 bases are TGTGCCAGCAGCTCGACCGCAAGTAAAAATGAGCAGTTCTTC. This translates into CASSSTASKNEQFF.

This clonotype was detected ten times or more. This sequence joins TRBV6-5 and TRBJ2-2; TRBD1 is a possible D gene (7 bases). From germline, CDR1 is MNHEY and CDR2 SVGAGI. CDR3 length equals 17 residues. Trimming pared 2 bases from V and 5 bases from J, leaving 18 bases between. The CDR3 loop is CASSYQTGFGRTGELFF. CDR3 in DNA: TGTGCCAGCAGTTACCAGACAGGGTTTGGGAGGACCGGGGAGCTGTTTTTT.

As concerns this clonotype: This clone may be a read error of a much larger clone one base away. The chain has TRBV29-1 and TRBJ2-1; possibly TRBD2 for D (5 bases). The CDR3 length is 13 residues. The germline V gene encodes CDR1 SQVTM and CDR2 ANQGSEA. DNA for the CDR3: TGCAGCCCCCGGTTAGCGACCTACAATGAGCAGCTCTTC. It translates to CSPRLATYNEQLF.